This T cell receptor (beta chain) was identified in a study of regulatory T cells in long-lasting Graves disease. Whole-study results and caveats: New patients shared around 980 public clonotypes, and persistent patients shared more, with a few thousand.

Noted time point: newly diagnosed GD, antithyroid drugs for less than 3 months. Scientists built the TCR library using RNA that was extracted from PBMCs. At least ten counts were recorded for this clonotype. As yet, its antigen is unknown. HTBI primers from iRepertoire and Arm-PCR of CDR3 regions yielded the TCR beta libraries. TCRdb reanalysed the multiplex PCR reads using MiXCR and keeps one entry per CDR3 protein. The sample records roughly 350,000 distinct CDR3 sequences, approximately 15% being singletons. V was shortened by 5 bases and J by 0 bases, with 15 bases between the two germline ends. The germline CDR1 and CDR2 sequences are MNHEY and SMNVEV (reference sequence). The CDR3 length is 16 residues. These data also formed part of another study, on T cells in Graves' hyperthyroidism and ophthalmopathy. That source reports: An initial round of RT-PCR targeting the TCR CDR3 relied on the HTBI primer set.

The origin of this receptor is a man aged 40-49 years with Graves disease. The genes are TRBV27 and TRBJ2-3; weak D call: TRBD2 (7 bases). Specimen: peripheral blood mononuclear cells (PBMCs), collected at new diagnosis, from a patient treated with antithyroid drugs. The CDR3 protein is CASSGRTRGSTDTQYF. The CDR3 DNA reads TGTGCCAGCAGTGGACGGACTAGGGGGAGCACAGATACGCAGTATTTT.